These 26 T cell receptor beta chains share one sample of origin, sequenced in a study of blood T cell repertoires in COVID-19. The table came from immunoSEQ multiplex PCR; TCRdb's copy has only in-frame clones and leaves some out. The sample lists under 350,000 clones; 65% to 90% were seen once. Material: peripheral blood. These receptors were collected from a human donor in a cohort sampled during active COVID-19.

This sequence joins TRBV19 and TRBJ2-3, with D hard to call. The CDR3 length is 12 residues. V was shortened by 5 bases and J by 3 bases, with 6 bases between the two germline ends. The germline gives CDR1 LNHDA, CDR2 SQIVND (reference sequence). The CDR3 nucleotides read TGTGCCAGTAGTTCGAGGACAGATACGCAGTATTTT. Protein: CASSSRTDTQYF.

The CDR3 reads CASSKPDRGLRELFF. DNA for the CDR3: TGTGCCAGTAGTAAGCCGGACAGGGGGCTAAGGGAGCTGTTTTTT. The genes are TRBV19 and TRBJ2-2, with 11 positions matching TRBD1. V lost 4 bases and J lost 9; bases outside the gene matches: 7. The CDR3 is 15 residues long. Germline-derived CDR1 and CDR2 are LNHDA and SQIVND (reference sequence).

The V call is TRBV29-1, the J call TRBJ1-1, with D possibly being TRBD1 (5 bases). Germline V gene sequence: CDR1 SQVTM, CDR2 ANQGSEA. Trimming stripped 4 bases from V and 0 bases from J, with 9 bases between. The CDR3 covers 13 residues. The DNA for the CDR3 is TGCAGCGTTGGGGGCCGCCTGAACACTGAAGCTTTCTTT. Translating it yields CSVGGRLNTEAFF.

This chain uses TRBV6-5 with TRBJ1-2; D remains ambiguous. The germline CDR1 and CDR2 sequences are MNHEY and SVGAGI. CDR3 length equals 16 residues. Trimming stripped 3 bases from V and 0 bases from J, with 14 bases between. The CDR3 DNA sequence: TGTGCCAGCAGTTATTCGCACAGAGAAACTAACTATGGCTACACCTTC. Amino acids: CASSYSHRETNYGYTF.

The CDR3 sequence is CATSEQGRYTDTQYF. The CDR3 coding sequence is TGTGCCACCAGTGAGCAGGGGCGATACACAGATACGCAGTATTTT. The chain combines TRBV24-1 with TRBJ2-3; weak D call: TRBD1 (6 bases). The V gene lost 4 bases and the J gene lost 2 bases, with 12 bases spanning the gap. The V gene's germline CDR1 is KGHDR and CDR2 SFDVKD. This CDR3 comprises 15 residues.

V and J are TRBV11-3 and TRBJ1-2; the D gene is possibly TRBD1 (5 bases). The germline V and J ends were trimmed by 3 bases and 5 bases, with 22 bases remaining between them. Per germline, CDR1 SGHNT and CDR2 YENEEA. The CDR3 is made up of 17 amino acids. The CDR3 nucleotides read TGTGCCAGCAGCTTTTCGGACGGGGACTCGGGGGAGTATGGCTACACCTTC. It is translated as CASSFSDGDSGEYGYTF.

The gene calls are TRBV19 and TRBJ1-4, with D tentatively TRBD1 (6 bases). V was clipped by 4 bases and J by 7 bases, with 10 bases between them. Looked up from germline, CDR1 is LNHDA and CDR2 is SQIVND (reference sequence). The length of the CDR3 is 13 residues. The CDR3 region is CASSKGVVEKLFF. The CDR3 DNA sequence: TGTGCCAGTAGTAAGGGGGTCGTTGAAAAACTGTTTTTT.

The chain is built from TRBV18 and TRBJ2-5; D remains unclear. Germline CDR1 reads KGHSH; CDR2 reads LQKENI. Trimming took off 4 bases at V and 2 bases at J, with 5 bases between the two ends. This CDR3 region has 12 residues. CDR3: CASSLTQETQYF. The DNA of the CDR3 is TGTGCCAGCTCACTAACACAAGAGACCCAGTACTTC.

CDR3 nucleotides: TGCAGCGTTGAGACCTCAAGGGGAGGGGTCGCTTTCTTT. Its translation is CSVETSRGGVAFF. The chain is built from TRBV29-1 and TRBJ1-1; tentatively, D is TRBD1 (5 bases). Trimming shortened V by 3 bases and J by 11 bases, and 19 bases separated the two germline ends. The CDR3 is made up of 13 amino acids. CDR1 SQVTM and CDR2 ANQGSEA come from the germline V gene.

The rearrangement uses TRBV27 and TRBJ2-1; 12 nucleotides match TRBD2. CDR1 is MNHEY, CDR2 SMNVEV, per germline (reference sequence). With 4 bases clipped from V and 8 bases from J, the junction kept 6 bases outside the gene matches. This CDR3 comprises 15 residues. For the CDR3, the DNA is TGTGCCAGCAGTTCCCAGACTAGCGGGGGCTATGAGCAGTTCTTC. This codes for CASSSQTSGGYEQFF.

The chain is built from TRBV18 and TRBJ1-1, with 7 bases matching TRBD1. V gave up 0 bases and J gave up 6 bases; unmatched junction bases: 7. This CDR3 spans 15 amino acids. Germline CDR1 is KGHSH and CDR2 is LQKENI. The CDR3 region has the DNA TGTGCCAGCTCACCACCGAAGGACAGGTCATCTGAAGCTTTCTTT. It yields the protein CASSPPKDRSSEAFF.

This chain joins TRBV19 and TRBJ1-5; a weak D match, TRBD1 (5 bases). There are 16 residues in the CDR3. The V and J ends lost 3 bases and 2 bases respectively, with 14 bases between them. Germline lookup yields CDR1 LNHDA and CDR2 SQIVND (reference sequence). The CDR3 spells CASSMGTGRGNQPQHF. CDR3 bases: TGTGCCAGTAGTATGGGAACAGGCAGGGGCAATCAGCCCCAGCATTTT.

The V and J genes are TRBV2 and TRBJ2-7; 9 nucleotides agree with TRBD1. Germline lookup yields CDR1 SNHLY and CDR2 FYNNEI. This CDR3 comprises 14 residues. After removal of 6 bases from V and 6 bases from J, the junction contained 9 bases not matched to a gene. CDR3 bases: TGTGCCAGCAGAGACAACAGGGGGCTGGGCGAGCAGTACTTC. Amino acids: CASRDNRGLGEQYF.

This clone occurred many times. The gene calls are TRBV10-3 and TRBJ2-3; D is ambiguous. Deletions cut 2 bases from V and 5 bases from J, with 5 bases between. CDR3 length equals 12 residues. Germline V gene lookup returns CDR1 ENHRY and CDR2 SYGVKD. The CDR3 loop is CAISENLDTQYF. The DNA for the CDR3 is TGTGCCATCAGTGAGAATCTAGATACGCAGTATTTT.

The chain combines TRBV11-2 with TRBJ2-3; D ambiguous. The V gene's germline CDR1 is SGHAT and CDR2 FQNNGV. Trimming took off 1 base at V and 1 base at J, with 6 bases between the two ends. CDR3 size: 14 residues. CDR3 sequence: CASSLVRGTDTQYF. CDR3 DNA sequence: TGTGCCAGCAGCTTAGTACGGGGCACAGATACGCAGTATTTT.

CDR3 residues: CASSLLGYGYTF. CDR3 sequence (DNA): TGTGCCAGCAGCCTACTAGGATATGGCTACACCTTC. The rearrangement uses TRBV6-5 and TRBJ1-2; D is undetermined. CDR3 length: 12 amino acids. Germline values: CDR1 MNHEY, CDR2 SVGAGI. V was cut by 6 bases and J by 5 bases, with 10 bases left in between.

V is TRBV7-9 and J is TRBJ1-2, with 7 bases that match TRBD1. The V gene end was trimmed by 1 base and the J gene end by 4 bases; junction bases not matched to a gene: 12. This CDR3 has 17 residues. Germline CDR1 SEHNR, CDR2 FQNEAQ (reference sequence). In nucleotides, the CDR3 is TGTGCCAGCAGCTTAGTAGGCCGGACAGGTGGGGGCTATGGCTACACCTTC. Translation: CASSLVGRTGGGYGYTF.

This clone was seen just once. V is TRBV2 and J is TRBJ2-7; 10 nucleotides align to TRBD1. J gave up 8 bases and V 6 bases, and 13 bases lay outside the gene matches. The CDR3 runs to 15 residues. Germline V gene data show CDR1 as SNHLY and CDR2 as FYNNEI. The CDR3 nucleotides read TGTGCCAGCAGCGCACCCACGGGACAGGGGTACAAGCAGTACTTC. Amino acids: CASSAPTGQGYKQYF.

The CDR3 nucleotides read TGTGCCTGGACTACCGGAACAGGGGTGAACACTGAAGCTTTCTTT. This codes for CAWTTGTGVNTEAFF. The chain combines TRBV30 with TRBJ1-1; 7 bases agree with TRBD1. CDR1 is GTSNPN, CDR2 SVGIG, per germline (reference sequence). The trim removed 4 bases at V and 0 bases at J, leaving 8 bases unmatched. The CDR3 extends over 15 amino acids.

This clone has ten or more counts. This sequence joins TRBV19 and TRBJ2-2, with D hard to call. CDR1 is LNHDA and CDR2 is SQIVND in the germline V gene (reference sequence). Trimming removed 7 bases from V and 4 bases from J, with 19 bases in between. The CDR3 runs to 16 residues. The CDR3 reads CASNDRRDLGTGELFF. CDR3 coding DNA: TGTGCCAGTAATGATAGAAGAGACCTAGGCACCGGGGAGCTGTTTTTT.

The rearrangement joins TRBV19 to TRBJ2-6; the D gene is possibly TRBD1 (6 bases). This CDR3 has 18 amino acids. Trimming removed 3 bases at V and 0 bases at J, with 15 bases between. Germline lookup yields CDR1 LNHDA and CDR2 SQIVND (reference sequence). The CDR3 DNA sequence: TGTGCCAGTAGTATTAGGTACAGGGCTCCCTCTGGGGCCAACGTCCTGACTTTC. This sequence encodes CASSIRYRAPSGANVLTF.

DNA of the CDR3: TGTGCCAGCGGACTTGTTAGCGGGGGGGCCCTTTTTCGGTATTTT. Amino acid sequence: CASGLVSGGALFRYF. V and J are TRBV6-5 and TRBJ2-3, with 11 bases matching TRBD2. CDR3 length: 15 residues. The germline gives CDR1 MNHEY, CDR2 SVGAGI. With 8 bases clipped from V and 14 bases from J, the junction kept 18 bases outside the gene matches.

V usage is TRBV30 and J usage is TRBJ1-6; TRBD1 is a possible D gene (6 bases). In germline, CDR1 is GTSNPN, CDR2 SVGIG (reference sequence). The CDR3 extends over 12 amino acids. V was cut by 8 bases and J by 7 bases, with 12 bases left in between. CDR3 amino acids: CAQQGLNSPLHF. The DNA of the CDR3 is TGTGCCCAACAGGGACTAAATTCACCCCTCCACTTT. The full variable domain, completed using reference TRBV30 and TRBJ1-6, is SQTIHQWPATLVQPVGSPLSLECTVEGTSNPNLYWYRQAAGRGLQLLFYSVGIGQISSEVPQNLSASRPQDRQFILSSKKLLLSDSGFYLCAQQGLNSPLHFGNGTRLTVT.

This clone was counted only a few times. CDR3 DNA: TGTGCCAGCAGCGTCGATGGACAGGGGGGTCAGCCCCAGCATTTT. This codes for CASSVDGQGGQPQHF. This sequence joins TRBV9 and TRBJ1-5; 10 bases are shared with TRBD1. This CDR3 has 15 amino acids. Germline CDR1 is SGDLS and CDR2 is YYNGEE. After removal of 2 bases from V and 6 bases from J, the junction contained 5 bases not matched to a gene.

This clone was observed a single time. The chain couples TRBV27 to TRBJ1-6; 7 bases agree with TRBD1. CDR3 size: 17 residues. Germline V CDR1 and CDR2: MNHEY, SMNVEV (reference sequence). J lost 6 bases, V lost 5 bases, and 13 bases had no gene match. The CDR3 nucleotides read TGTGCCAGCAGTCTACCCCGGACAGGAACGATTAATTCACCCCTCCACTTT. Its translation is CASSLPRTGTINSPLHF.

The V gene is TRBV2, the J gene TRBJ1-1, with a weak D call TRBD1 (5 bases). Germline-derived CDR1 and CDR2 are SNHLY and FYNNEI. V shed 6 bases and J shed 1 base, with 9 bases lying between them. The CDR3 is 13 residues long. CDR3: CASSTGGNTEAFF. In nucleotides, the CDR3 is TGTGCCAGCAGCACAGGTGGGAACACTGAAGCTTTCTTT.